The rows below give T cell receptor beta chains drawn from one sample of a study of blood T cell repertoires in COVID-19. The data were produced by immunoSEQ multiplex PCR, yet TCRdb's version contains in-frame clones alone and is incomplete. This sample has about 250,000 clones, with 80% to 90% found just once. Sequencing used PBMCs or T cells enriched from blood (not recorded which). The receptor set was obtained from a woman aged 25 to 39 who had recovered from COVID-19. Each CDR3 is given with its conserved first and last residue. The order of the fields is V gene, CDR3 protein.

TRBV11-1 CASSLARGGADTQYF
TRBV18 CASSPSGGGSNQPQHF
TRBV5-1 CASTNGAPNEKLFF
TRBV7-9 CASSPGQQAAYEQYF
TRBV5-1 CASSPLWVRRNEQFF
TRBV10-3 CAIARTGTFSYEQYF
TRBV28 CASSLLPQTNTGELFF
TRBV11-2 CASSPGAFF
TRBV19 CASSPDWEPQHF
TRBV25-1 CADSRRASDRGFF